This T cell receptor beta chain was sequenced in a study of graft-versus-host responses after intestinal transplantation. Overall study context: Each recipient received anti-thymocyte globulin induction, then tacrolimus and steroids for 2 to 3 years. Whole-study results and caveats: Peak GvH clone levels in circulation were associated with early post-transplant HvG declines.

The germline gives CDR1 SGHTA, CDR2 FQGTGA. The CDR3 runs to 14 residues. V gave up 5 bases and J gave up 4 bases, with 13 bases separating them. Produced via immunoSEQ multiplex PCR; TCRdb's table is partial and in-frame only. The repertoire includes 9,900 or so clones, 80% to 95% of them detected once, and more than 3.5% sits in the top ten. Note on this clone: Its antigen remains unknown.

This receptor was obtained from a human patient who received an intestinal transplant, so some T cells may come from the graft donor. This chain links TRBV7-3 with TRBJ2-3; D is perhaps TRBD2 (5 bases). The specimen was PBMCs, collected approximately 45 days after intestinal transplantation. CDR3: CASSPLGPPDTQYF. The CDR3 bases are TGTGCCAGCAGCCCACTAGGGCCCCCAGATACGCAGTATTTT.